This entry lists 27 T cell receptor beta chains sequenced from one sample in a study of T cell responses to AZD1222 COVID-19 vaccine. Here immunoSEQ multiplex PCR was the method, and the copy in TCRdb shows in-frame clones only, minus some. The repertoire holds 150,000 to 200,000 clones, with 90% to 95% as singletons. The sequencing here drew on peripheral blood, taken 28 days after the second AZD1222 dose. All receptors derive from an adult who received the AZD1222 COVID-19 vaccine.

This clone was seen a handful of times. This chain joins TRBV9 and TRBJ2-7; 9 bases fit TRBD1. Per germline, CDR1 SGDLS and CDR2 YYNGEE. After removal of 0 bases from V and 4 bases from J, the junction contained 5 bases not matched to a gene. This CDR3 is built from 15 residues. DNA for the CDR3: TGTGCCAGCAGCGTAGGGCCGGGACAGGGTTACGAGCAGTACTTC. Residues: CASSVGPGQGYEQYF. Full variable domain (rest looked up from reference TRBV9 and TRBJ2-7): DSGVTQTPKHLITATGQRVTLRCSPRSGDLSVYWYQQSLDQGLQFLIQYYNGEERAKGNILERFSAQQFPDLHSELNLSSLELGDSALYFCASSVGPGQGYEQYFGPGTRLTVT.

The chain recombines TRBV5-6 with TRBJ2-7; TRBD2 matches at 7 bases. Unmatched junction bases numbered 3, after V lost 0 bases and J lost 3 bases. Germline CDR1 and CDR2: SGHDT and YYEEEE. The CDR3 length is 14 residues. Here the CDR3 reads CASSLVGDYYEQYF. In DNA form, the CDR3 reads TGTGCCAGCAGCTTGGTTGGGGACTACTACGAGCAGTACTTC.

The chain couples TRBV3-1 (or the pseudogene TRBV3-2) to TRBJ1-3; D is ambiguous. The CDR3 has 19 amino acids. V was cut by 2 bases and J by 4 bases, with 24 bases left in between. Germline values: CDR1 LGHDT, CDR2 YNNKEL (reference sequence). This CDR3 reads CASSQKVVELPGPGNTIYF. The CDR3 DNA reads as TGTGCCAGCAGCCAAAAAGTGGTAGAGTTGCCGGGCCCCGGAAACACCATATATTTT.

This rearrangement joins TRBV5-1 to TRBJ1-2; 8 positions agree with TRBD1. J was trimmed by 6 bases and V by 1 base; bases with no gene match: 8. The germline CDR1 and CDR2 sequences are SGHRS and YFSETQ. The CDR3 spans 15 residues. The CDR3 loop reads CASSLHRDRLHGYTF. The CDR3 DNA reads as TGCGCCAGCAGCTTGCACCGGGACAGGCTTCATGGCTACACCTTC. Combining the CDR3 with reference TRBV5-1 and TRBJ1-2 gives the whole variable domain KAGVTQTPRYLIKTRGQQVTLSCSPISGHRSVSWYQQTPGQGLQFLFEYFSETQRNKGNFPGRFSGRQFSNSRSEMNVSTLELGDSALYLCASSLHRDRLHGYTFGSGTRLTVV.

This chain connects TRBV5-4 to TRBJ2-1, with TRBD2 matching 11 bases. The CDR3 totals 15 residues. Per germline, CDR1 SGHNT and CDR2 YYREEE (reference sequence). Losses at the gene ends were 3 bases for V and 5 bases for J; bases not matched to a gene: 4. CDR3 protein: CASSSGTSGHNEQFF. The CDR3, as DNA: TGTGCCAGCAGCTCCGGGACTAGCGGACACAATGAGCAGTTCTTC.

The chain has TRBV15 and TRBJ2-3; a possible D gene is TRBD2 (6 bases). The V and J ends lost 6 bases and 6 bases respectively, with 19 bases between them. CDR1 is LNHNV, CDR2 YYDKDF, per germline (reference sequence). This CDR3 is 15 amino acids long. CDR3 residues: CATSPSGSFGDTQYF. In DNA, the CDR3 is TGTGCCACCAGTCCAAGCGGGTCCTTCGGGGATACGCAGTATTTT.

V usage is TRBV2 and J usage is TRBJ1-5; D is possibly TRBD1 (6 bases). V lost 5 bases, J lost 0 bases, and 8 bases lay in between. The CDR3 length is 14 residues. The germline CDR1 and CDR2 sequences are SNHLY and FYNNEI. In DNA form, the CDR3 reads TGTGCCAGCAGTAAACAGGGTAGCAATCAGCCCCAGCATTTT. Translating it yields CASSKQGSNQPQHF. Supplemented by reference TRBV2 and TRBJ1-5, the full variable domain reads EPEVTQTPSHQVTQMGQEVILRCVPISNHLYFYWYRQILGQKVEFLVSFYNNEISEKSEIFDDQFSVERPDGSNFTLKIRSTKLEDSAMYFCASSKQGSNQPQHFGDGTRLSIL.

The V call is TRBV25-1, the J call TRBJ2-2; TRBD1 agrees at 7 bases. Germline values: CDR1 MGHDK, CDR2 SYGVNS. With V trimmed by 2 bases and J by 6 bases, 3 bases remained unmatched. The CDR3 has 14 residues. This CDR3 reads CASSELQGAGELFF. For the CDR3, the DNA is TGTGCCAGCAGTGAACTCCAGGGGGCCGGGGAGCTGTTTTTT. The whole variable domain, filled in from reference TRBV25-1 and TRBJ2-2, reads EADIYQTPRYLVIGTGKKITLECSQTMGHDKMYWYQQDPGMELHLIHYSYGVNSTEKGDLSSESTVSRIRTEHFPLTLESARPSHTSQYLCASSELQGAGELFFGEGSRLTVL.

This chain connects TRBV21-1 to TRBJ1-1; no DNA check was done on the table's D call, TRBD1. TRBV21-1 is described as a pseudogene. This CDR3 region has 16 residues. CDR3 loop: CASSKTGGTGGTEAFF. CDR3 in DNA: TGTGCCAGCAGCAAAACCGGGGGGACAGGGGGCACTGAAGCTTTCTTT.

The chain is built from TRBV19 and TRBJ1-2; a possible D gene is TRBD1 (6 bases). The length of the CDR3 is 13 residues. The germline V and J ends were trimmed by 4 bases and 4 bases, with 10 bases remaining between them. The germline V gene has CDR1 LNHDA and CDR2 SQIVND (reference sequence). CDR3 region: CASSNRVFYGYTF. For the CDR3, the DNA is TGTGCCAGTAGTAACAGGGTATTCTATGGCTACACCTTC.

The chain combines TRBV19 with TRBJ2-6; D not resolved. This CDR3 comprises 16 residues. Between the trimmed V and J ends, which lost 7 bases and 0 bases, there was a span of 13 bases. The germline V gene has CDR1 LNHDA and CDR2 SQIVND (reference sequence). The CDR3 region has the DNA TGTGCCAGTATTTACAGTCCCGGCTCTGGGGCCAACGTCCTGACTTTC. Its protein is CASIYSPGSGANVLTF.

The genes are TRBV7-8 and TRBJ1-1, with D perhaps TRBD1 (6 bases). This CDR3 comprises 13 residues. CDR1 is SGHVS and CDR2 is FQNEAQ in the germline V gene. V was shortened by 3 bases and J by 4 bases, with 9 bases between the two germline ends. CDR3 in amino acids: CASSLAGVTEAFF. The CDR3 DNA sequence: TGTGCCAGCAGCTTGGCAGGGGTCACTGAAGCTTTCTTT.

The CDR3 region has the DNA TGTGCCAGCACTTTGGGCGGGGAGCTGTTTTTT. It codes for CASTLGGELFF. V and J are TRBV27 and TRBJ2-2; D unresolved. Germline V gene data show CDR1 as MNHEY and CDR2 as SMNVEV (reference sequence). CDR3 length equals 11 residues. V was trimmed by 7 bases and J by 7 bases, leaving 7 bases between them.

This sequence joins TRBV2 and TRBJ2-2; D perhaps matches TRBD1 (6 bases). Looked up from germline, CDR1 is SNHLY and CDR2 is FYNNEI. This CDR3 comprises 15 residues. V lost 6 bases and J lost 0, with 11 bases in between. CDR3 sequence reads: CASRAGTPNTGELFF. The CDR3, as DNA: TGTGCCAGCAGGGCCGGGACACCGAACACCGGGGAGCTGTTTTTT.

The rearrangement joins TRBV10-1 to TRBJ2-5; D call uncertain. This CDR3 region has 14 residues. In germline, CDR1 is WNHNN, CDR2 SYGVQD (reference sequence). V lost 0 bases, J lost 4 bases, and 9 bases lay in between. CDR3 nucleotides: TGCGCCAGCAGTGAGTCGATAGTCCCAGAGACCCAGTACTTC. Translated, it gives CASSESIVPETQYF.

This clone was seen only once. CDR3 in amino acids: CASITGGFPLDTEAFF. The DNA of the CDR3 is TGCGCCAGCATCACAGGGGGCTTTCCTCTGGACACTGAAGCTTTCTTT. The V call is TRBV5-1, the J call TRBJ1-1; the match to TRBD1 covers 9 bases. The junction had 12 bases not matched to a gene; V was cut back by 6 bases and J by 3 bases. The CDR3 covers 16 residues. Per the germline V gene, CDR1 is SGHRS and CDR2 is YFSETQ.

The genes are TRBV5-1 and TRBJ2-7; 8 bases line up with TRBD2. The CDR3 runs to 17 residues. J lost 1 base, V lost 5 bases, and 14 bases had no gene match. In germline, CDR1 is SGHRS, CDR2 YFSETQ. The CDR3 region has the DNA TGCGCCAGCAGGGAATTGTGGAGCGGGAGTGGATCCTACGAGCAGTACTTC. This sequence encodes CASRELWSGSGSYEQYF.

The rearrangement joins TRBV7-8 to TRBJ1-1; TRBD1 might be the D (6 bases). CDR3 length: 14 amino acids. V lost 1 base to trimming and J lost 4 bases, with 10 bases between them. CDR1 SGHVS and CDR2 FQNEAQ come from the germline V gene. The CDR3 sequence: CASSLDRASTEAFF. As DNA, the CDR3 is TGTGCCAGCAGCTTAGACAGGGCGTCCACTGAAGCTTTCTTT.

This clone was counted once. The chain recombines TRBV28 with TRBJ2-7; 12 bases are a match to TRBD2. The CDR3 covers 14 residues. CDR1 is MDHEN, CDR2 SYDVKM, per germline. J lost 4 bases, V lost 6 bases, and 4 bases had no gene match. The CDR3 bases are TGTGCCAGCAGCACTAGCGGGAGGTCATACGAGCAGTACTTC. Translating gives CASSTSGRSYEQYF.

The chain is built from TRBV5-4 and TRBJ2-7; D remains ambiguous. V lost 4 bases, J lost 0 bases, and 11 bases lay in between. This CDR3 contains 14 residues. Germline CDR1 reads SGHNT; CDR2 reads YYREEE (reference sequence). The chain's CDR3 is CASSPSGSSYEQYF. CDR3 in DNA: TGTGCCAGCAGCCCAAGTGGCAGCTCCTACGAGCAGTACTTC.

The rearrangement joins TRBV5-4 to TRBJ1-1; TRBD1 aligns across 7 bases. The CDR3 has 16 amino acids. Per the germline V gene, CDR1 is SGHNT and CDR2 is YYREEE (reference sequence). J gave up 4 bases and V 2 bases, and 11 bases lay outside the gene matches. The CDR3 DNA follows: TGTGCCAGCAGCTTCGACAGGGTGATGTCGGCCACTGAAGCTTTCTTT. Protein product: CASSFDRVMSATEAFF.

This chain uses TRBV4-1 with TRBJ2-7, with TRBD1 matching over 8 bases. CDR3 length equals 15 residues. V lost 1 base and J lost 6; bases outside the gene matches: 8. Germline V gene data show CDR1 as MGHRA and CDR2 as YSYEKL. The CDR3 nucleotides are TGCGCCAGCAGCCAAGCTTGGACAGGGTATCGCGAGCAGTACTTC. This encodes CASSQAWTGYREQYF.

The gene calls are TRBV3-1 (or the pseudogene TRBV3-2) and TRBJ2-1; the match to TRBD2 covers 9 bases. The germline CDR1 and CDR2 sequences are LGHDT and YNNKEL (reference sequence). Trimming took 1 base from V and 9 from J; bases not matched to a gene: 4. The CDR3 runs 14 residues. For the CDR3, the DNA is TGTGCCAGCAGCCAAGTAGCGGGAGTGCGTGAGCAGTTCTTC. It specifies CASSQVAGVREQFF.

This clone was seen just once. The genes are TRBV6-1 and TRBJ1-1; the D is unclear. Trimming shortened V by 1 base and J by 1 base, and 10 bases separated the two germline ends. The germline V gene encodes CDR1 MNHNS and CDR2 SASEGT. The CDR3 consists of 15 residues. CDR3 sequence (DNA): TGTGCCAGCAGTGAAGTGCCCAACAGGAACACTGAAGCTTTCTTT. The encoded protein is CASSEVPNRNTEAFF.

The rearrangement joins TRBV6-6 to TRBJ1-5; 8 bases are a match to TRBD1. Trimming at V came to 6 bases and at J to 1 base, leaving 5 bases not matched to a gene. The CDR3 contains 15 residues. Looked up from germline, CDR1 is MNHNY and CDR2 is SVGAGI (reference sequence). The CDR3 DNA follows: TGTGCCAGCAGCCTGGACAGGGAGAGCAATCAGCCCCAGCATTTT. Translating gives CASSLDRESNQPQHF.

The V call is TRBV28, the J call TRBJ2-1; either TRBD1 or TRBD2 may supply D (7 bases each). CDR1 and CDR2 from the germline V gene are MDHEN and SYDVKM. The CDR3 runs to 16 residues. The germline V and J ends were trimmed by 7 bases and 2 bases, with 18 bases remaining between them. CDR3 coding DNA: TGTGCCAGCAAGGGGGCGGGAGCTACCACCTACAATGAGCAGTTCTTC. Protein sequence: CASKGAGATTYNEQFF.

The J gene is TRBJ1-1, the V gene TRBV7-2, with 8 nucleotides matching TRBD1. After removal of 6 bases from V and 0 bases from J, the junction contained 3 bases not matched to a gene. CDR3 length: 14 residues. The germline V gene encodes CDR1 SGHTA and CDR2 FQGNSA. The CDR3 nucleotides are TGTGCCAGCAGTCAGGGGGCGATGAACACTGAAGCTTTCTTT. Translating gives CASSQGAMNTEAFF. The full variable domain, completed using reference TRBV7-2 and TRBJ1-1, is GAGVSQSPSNKVTEKGKDVELRCDPISGHTALYWYRQSLGQGLEFLIYFQGNSAPDKSGLPSDRFSAERTGGSVSTLTIQRTQQEDSAVYLCASSQGAMNTEAFFGQGTRLTVV.